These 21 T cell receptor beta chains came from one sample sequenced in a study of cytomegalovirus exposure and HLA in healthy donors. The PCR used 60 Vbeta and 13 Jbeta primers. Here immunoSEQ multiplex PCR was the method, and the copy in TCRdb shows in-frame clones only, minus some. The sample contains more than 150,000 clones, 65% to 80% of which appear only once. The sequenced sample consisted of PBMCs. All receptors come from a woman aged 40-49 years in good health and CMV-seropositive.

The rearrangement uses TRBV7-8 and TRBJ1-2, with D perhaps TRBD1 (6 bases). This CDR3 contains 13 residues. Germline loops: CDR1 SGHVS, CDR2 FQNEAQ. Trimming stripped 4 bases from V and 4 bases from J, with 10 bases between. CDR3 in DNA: TGTGCCAGCAGCTCAACAGGGTTCTATGGCTACACCTTC. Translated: CASSSTGFYGYTF.

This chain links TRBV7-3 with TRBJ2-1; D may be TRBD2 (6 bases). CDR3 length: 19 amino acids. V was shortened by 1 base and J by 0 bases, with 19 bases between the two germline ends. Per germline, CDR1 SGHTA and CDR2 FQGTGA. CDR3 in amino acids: CASSLRGDPSPSSYNEQFF. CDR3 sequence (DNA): TGTGCCAGCAGCTTAAGGGGGGACCCTAGCCCTAGCTCCTACAATGAGCAGTTCTTC.

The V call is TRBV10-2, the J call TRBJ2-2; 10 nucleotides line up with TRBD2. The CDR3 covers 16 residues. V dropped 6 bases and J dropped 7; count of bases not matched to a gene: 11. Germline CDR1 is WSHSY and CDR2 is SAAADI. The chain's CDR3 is CASRPPSGGSIGELFF. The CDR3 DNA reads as TGCGCCAGCAGACCTCCTAGCGGGGGCTCGATCGGGGAGCTGTTTTTT.

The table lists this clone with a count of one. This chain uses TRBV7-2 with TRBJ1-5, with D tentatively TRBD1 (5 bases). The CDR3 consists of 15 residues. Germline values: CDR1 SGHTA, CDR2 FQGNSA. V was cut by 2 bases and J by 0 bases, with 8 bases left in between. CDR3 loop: CASSLSGNSNQPQHF. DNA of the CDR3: TGTGCCAGCAGCTTATCAGGGAATAGCAATCAGCCCCAGCATTTT.

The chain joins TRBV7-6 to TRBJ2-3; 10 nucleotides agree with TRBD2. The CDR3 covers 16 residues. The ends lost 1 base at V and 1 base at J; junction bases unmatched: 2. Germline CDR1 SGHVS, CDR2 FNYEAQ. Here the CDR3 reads CASSLGSGGGTDTQYF. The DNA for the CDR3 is TGTGCCAGCAGCTTAGGCAGCGGGGGGGGCACAGATACGCAGTATTTT.

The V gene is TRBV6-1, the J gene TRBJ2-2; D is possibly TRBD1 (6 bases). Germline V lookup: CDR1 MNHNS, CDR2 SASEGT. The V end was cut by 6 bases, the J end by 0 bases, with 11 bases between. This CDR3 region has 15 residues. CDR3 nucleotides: TGTGCCAGCAGCACGACAGGAGCGAACACCGGGGAGCTGTTTTTT. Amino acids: CASSTTGANTGELFF.

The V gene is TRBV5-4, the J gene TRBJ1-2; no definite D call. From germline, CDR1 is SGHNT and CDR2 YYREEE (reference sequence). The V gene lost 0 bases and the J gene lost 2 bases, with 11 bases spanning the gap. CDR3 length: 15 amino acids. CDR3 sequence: CASSLVLEGNYGYTF. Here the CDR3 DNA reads TGTGCCAGCAGCTTGGTGCTTGAGGGAAACTATGGCTACACCTTC.

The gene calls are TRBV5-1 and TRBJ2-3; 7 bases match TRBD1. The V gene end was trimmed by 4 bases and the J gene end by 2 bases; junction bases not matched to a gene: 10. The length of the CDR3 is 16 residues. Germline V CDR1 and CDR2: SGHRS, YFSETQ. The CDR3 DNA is TGCGCCAGCAGCCCAGGGACAGCCATTTACACAGATACGCAGTATTTT. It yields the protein CASSPGTAIYTDTQYF.

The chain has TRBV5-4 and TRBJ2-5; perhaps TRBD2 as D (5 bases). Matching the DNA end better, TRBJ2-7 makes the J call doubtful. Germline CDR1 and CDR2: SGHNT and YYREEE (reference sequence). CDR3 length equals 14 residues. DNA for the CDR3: TGTGCCAGCAGCCCGGCGGGCAGCTACTACGAGCAGTACTTC. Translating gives CASSPAGSYYEQYF.

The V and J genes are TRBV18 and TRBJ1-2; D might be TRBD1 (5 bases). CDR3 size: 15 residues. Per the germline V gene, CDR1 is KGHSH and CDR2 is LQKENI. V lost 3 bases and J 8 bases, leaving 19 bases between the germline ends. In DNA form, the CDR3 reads TGTGCCAGCTCACCGGCACCAGGGCCGGGGGGAGGCTACACCTTC. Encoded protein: CASSPAPGPGGGYTF.

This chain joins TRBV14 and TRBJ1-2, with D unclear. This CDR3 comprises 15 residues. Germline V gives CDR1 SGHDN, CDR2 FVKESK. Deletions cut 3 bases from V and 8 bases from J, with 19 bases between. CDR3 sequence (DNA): TGTGCCAGCAGCCATTCCTATGTAGCCCTCGGCGGCTACACCTTC. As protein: CASSHSYVALGGYTF.

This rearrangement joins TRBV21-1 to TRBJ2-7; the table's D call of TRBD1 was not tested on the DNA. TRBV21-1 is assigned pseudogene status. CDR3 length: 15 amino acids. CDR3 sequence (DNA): TGTGCCAGCAACATTCGGGACAGGGGTTCCTACGAGCAGTACTTC. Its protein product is CASNIRDRGSYEQYF.

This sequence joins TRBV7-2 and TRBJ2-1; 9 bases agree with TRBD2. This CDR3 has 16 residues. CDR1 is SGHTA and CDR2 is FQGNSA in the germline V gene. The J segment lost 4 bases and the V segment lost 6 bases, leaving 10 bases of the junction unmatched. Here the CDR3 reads CASSSTLAGTYNEQFF. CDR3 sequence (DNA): TGTGCCAGCAGTTCAACTCTAGCGGGGACGTACAATGAGCAGTTCTTC.

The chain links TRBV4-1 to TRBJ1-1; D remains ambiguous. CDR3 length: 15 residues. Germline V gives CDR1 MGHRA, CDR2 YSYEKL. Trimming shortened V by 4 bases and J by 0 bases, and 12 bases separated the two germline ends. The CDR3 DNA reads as TGCGCCAGCAGCCCCGAGCGATCGATGAACACTGAAGCTTTCTTT. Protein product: CASSPERSMNTEAFF.

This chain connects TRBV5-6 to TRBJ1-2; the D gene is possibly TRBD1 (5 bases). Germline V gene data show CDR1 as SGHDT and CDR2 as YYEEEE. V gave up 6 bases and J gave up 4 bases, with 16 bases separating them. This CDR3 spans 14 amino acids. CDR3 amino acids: CASKRGGAGYGYTF. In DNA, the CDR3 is TGTGCCAGCAAACGCGGAGGGGCCGGCTATGGCTACACCTTC.

The CDR3 sequence: CASSSWTGENYGYTF. Here the CDR3 DNA reads TGTGCCAGCAGTTCCTGGACAGGCGAGAACTATGGCTACACCTTC. The chain employs TRBV6-5 and TRBJ1-2; 7 bases map to TRBD1. The ends lost 4 bases at V and 2 bases at J; junction bases unmatched: 7. The CDR3 is made up of 15 amino acids. The V gene's germline CDR1 is MNHEY and CDR2 SVGAGI.

The CDR3 here is CASSLATSGAWVGEQYF. The CDR3 bases are TGTGCCAGCAGCTTAGCGACTAGCGGGGCTTGGGTGGGCGAGCAGTACTTC. The chain combines TRBV7-2 with TRBJ2-7, with 11 nucleotides matching TRBD2. The CDR3 is 17 residues long. Germline CDR1 is SGHTA and CDR2 is FQGNSA. V trimming: 0 bases; J trimming: 6 bases; junction bases outside the gene matches: 10. The full variable domain, with the rest looked up from reference TRBV7-2 and TRBJ2-7, is GAGVSQSPSNKVTEKGKDVELRCDPISGHTALYWYRQSLGQGLEFLIYFQGNSAPDKSGLPSDRFSAERTGGSVSTLTIQRTQQEDSAVYLCASSLATSGAWVGEQYFGPGTRLTVT.

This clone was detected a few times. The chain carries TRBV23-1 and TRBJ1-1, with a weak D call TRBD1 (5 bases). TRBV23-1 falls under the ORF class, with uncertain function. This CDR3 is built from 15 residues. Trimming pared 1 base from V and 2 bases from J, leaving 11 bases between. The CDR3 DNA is TGCGCCAGCAGTCAATGGGAACAGGTTAACACTGAAGCTTTCTTT. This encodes CASSQWEQVNTEAFF.

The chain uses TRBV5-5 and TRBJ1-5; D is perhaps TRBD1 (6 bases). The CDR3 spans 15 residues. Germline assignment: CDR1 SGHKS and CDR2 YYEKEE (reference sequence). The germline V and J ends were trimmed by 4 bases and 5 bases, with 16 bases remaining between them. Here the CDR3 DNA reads TGTGCCAGCAGCCTACTGACAGGACCTGATCAGCCCCAGCATTTT. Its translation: CASSLLTGPDQPQHF.

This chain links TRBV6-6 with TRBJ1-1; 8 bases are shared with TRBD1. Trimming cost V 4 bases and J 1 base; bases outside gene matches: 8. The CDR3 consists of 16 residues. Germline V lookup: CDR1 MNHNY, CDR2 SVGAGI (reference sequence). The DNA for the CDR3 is TGTGCCAGCAGTTCCTTTGACAGGGGTAGGAACACTGAAGCTTTCTTT. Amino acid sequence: CASSSFDRGRNTEAFF.

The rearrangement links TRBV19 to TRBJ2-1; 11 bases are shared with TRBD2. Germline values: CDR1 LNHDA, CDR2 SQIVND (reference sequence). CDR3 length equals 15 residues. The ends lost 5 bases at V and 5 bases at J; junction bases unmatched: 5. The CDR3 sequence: CASSPLAGGNNEQFF. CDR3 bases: TGTGCCAGTAGTCCATTAGCGGGGGGGAACAATGAGCAGTTCTTC.